The 26 T cell receptor beta chains below were found in one sample sequenced in a study of blood T cell repertoires in COVID-19. Using immunoSEQ multiplex PCR, the repertoire was profiled, and TCRdb retains in-frame clones only, with some absent. Counted here are more than 15,000 clones, approximately 91% occurring once; the ten biggest clones make up around 9.6%. The material sequenced was peripheral blood. The receptors originated from a man in his forties with active COVID-19.

This clone came up once. The CDR3 region is CASSQVINVGPKRYEQYF. The CDR3 coding sequence is TGCGCCAGCAGCCAAGTTATTAATGTCGGTCCGAAACGCTACGAGCAGTACTTC. V is TRBV4-1 and J is TRBJ2-7; no definite D call. Germline lookup yields CDR1 MGHRA and CDR2 YSYEKL. The CDR3 loop spans 18 amino acids. V gave up 1 base and J gave up 3 bases, with 22 bases separating them.

This sequence joins TRBV7-2 and TRBJ2-1; 11 bases align to TRBD2. J gave up 3 bases and V 5 bases, and 6 bases lay outside the gene matches. The germline CDR1 and CDR2 sequences are SGHTA and FQGNSA. CDR3 length equals 16 residues. The CDR3 DNA reads TGTGCCAGCAGCCATCAGGGGACTAGCGGCTACAATGAGCAGTTCTTC. Its protein product is CASSHQGTSGYNEQFF. Variable domain in full (rest from reference TRBV7-2 and TRBJ2-1): GAGVSQSPSNKVTEKGKDVELRCDPISGHTALYWYRQSLGQGLEFLIYFQGNSAPDKSGLPSDRFSAERTGGSVSTLTIQRTQQEDSAVYLCASSHQGTSGYNEQFFGPGTRLTVL.

V usage is TRBV5-1 and J usage is TRBJ2-7, with 10 bases matching TRBD1. The length of the CDR3 is 15 residues. The V gene's germline CDR1 is SGHRS and CDR2 YFSETQ. The V gene end was trimmed by 2 bases and the J gene end by 0 bases; junction bases not matched to a gene: 2. The CDR3 region has the DNA TGCGCCAGCAGCTTAGGGACAGGGGACTCCTACGAGCAGTACTTC. Residues: CASSLGTGDSYEQYF.

The sample holds one count of this clone. The J gene is TRBJ2-3, the V gene TRBV5-8; 10 bases are a match to TRBD2. The CDR3 has 15 residues. Germline values: CDR1 SGHTS, CDR2 YDEGEE. The J segment lost 1 base and the V segment lost 4 bases, leaving 3 bases of the junction unmatched. In nucleotides, the CDR3 is TGTGCCAGCAGCCTAGCGGGAGTCGGCACAGATACGCAGTATTTT. Amino acids: CASSLAGVGTDTQYF.

This chain connects TRBV4-1 to TRBJ2-7, with D uncertain. V lost 0 bases, J lost 0 bases, and 6 bases lay in between. The germline CDR1 and CDR2 sequences are MGHRA and YSYEKL. The CDR3 contains 14 residues. The CDR3 protein is CASSQDSYSYEQYF. As DNA, the CDR3 is TGCGCCAGCAGCCAAGACTCGTACTCCTACGAGCAGTACTTC.

The chain is built from TRBV11-2 and TRBJ2-1; 12 positions match TRBD2. Trimming at V came to 1 base and at J to 8 bases, leaving 3 bases not matched to a gene. This CDR3 contains 15 residues. The germline gives CDR1 SGHAT, CDR2 FQNNGV. CDR3 sequence: CASSLALAGGDEQFF. The CDR3 bases are TGTGCCAGCAGCTTAGCGCTAGCGGGAGGGGATGAGCAGTTCTTC.

The chain carries TRBV7-9 and TRBJ2-7; TRBD1 matches at 9 bases. The ends lost 5 bases at V and 6 bases at J; junction bases unmatched: 20. The CDR3 spans 18 residues. CDR1 and CDR2 from the germline V gene are SEHNR and FQNEAQ (reference sequence). The CDR3 loop reads CASSPTSNNRDRVFEQYF. CDR3 bases: TGTGCCAGCAGCCCCACATCCAATAACCGGGACAGGGTCTTCGAGCAGTACTTC.

This clone was recorded only once. This chain uses TRBV18 with TRBJ2-1; possible D gene TRBD1, 5 bases. V lost 5 bases and J 7 bases, leaving 12 bases between the germline ends. CDR3 length: 13 amino acids. Germline V gene lookup returns CDR1 KGHSH and CDR2 LQKENI. The CDR3 DNA follows: TGTGCCAGCTCAACCCTCGACAGTAATGAGCAGTTCTTC. It is translated as CASSTLDSNEQFF.

The chain employs TRBV23-1 and TRBJ2-2, with 8 bases aligning to TRBD2. TRBV23-1 is reported as an ORF; its role is uncertain. The CDR3 loop spans 16 amino acids. V lost 3 bases and J lost 6; bases outside the gene matches: 9. CDR3: CASSHLRGGQSGELFF. DNA of the CDR3: TGCGCCAGCAGTCACCTGCGCGGGGGGCAGTCCGGGGAGCTGTTTTTT.

This chain joins TRBV15 and TRBJ2-7; 10 nucleotides match TRBD1. Trimming cost V 2 bases and J 1 base; bases outside gene matches: 5. The CDR3 loop spans 16 amino acids. Germline CDR1 LNHNV, CDR2 YYDKDF (reference sequence). CDR3 in amino acids: CATSRPGTGVSYEQYF. Here the CDR3 DNA reads TGTGCCACCAGCAGACCCGGGACAGGGGTGTCCTACGAGCAGTACTTC.

The chain has TRBV2 and TRBJ1-4, with a weak D call TRBD1 (6 bases). This CDR3 spans 14 amino acids. Trimming shortened V by 4 bases and J by 3 bases, and 9 bases separated the two germline ends. Germline CDR1 SNHLY, CDR2 FYNNEI. CDR3 loop: CASSVRTANEKLFF. In DNA, the CDR3 is TGTGCCAGCAGTGTTCGGACAGCTAATGAAAAACTGTTTTTT.

V gene TRBV3-1 (or the pseudogene TRBV3-2) combines with J gene TRBJ1-1; perhaps TRBD1 as D (5 bases). CDR1 and CDR2 (germline): LGHDT, YNNKEL (reference sequence). This CDR3 has 14 amino acids. V was trimmed by 0 bases and J by 11 bases, leaving 16 bases between them. The CDR3 is CASSQDAGGRSAFF. The CDR3, as DNA: TGTGCCAGCAGCCAAGATGCCGGGGGTAGGAGTGCTTTCTTT.

This chain links TRBV2 with TRBJ2-3; TRBD2 might be the D (5 bases). Trimming removed 1 base at V and 5 bases at J, with 13 bases between. This CDR3 comprises 15 residues. Germline loops: CDR1 SNHLY, CDR2 FYNNEI. Here the CDR3 reads CASSEDVRGGDTQYF. The CDR3 nucleotides are TGTGCCAGCAGTGAAGATGTCAGAGGAGGAGATACGCAGTATTTT.

The CDR3 DNA follows: TGCGCCAGCAGTGAGAGGGGTAGAGACACTGAAGCTTTCTTT. Translating it yields CASSERGRDTEAFF. J is TRBJ1-1 and V is TRBV10-2; D perhaps matches TRBD1 (5 bases). The CDR3 has 14 amino acids. Germline V lookup: CDR1 WSHSY, CDR2 SAAADI. The V gene lost 2 bases and the J gene lost 3 bases, with 10 bases spanning the gap.

The CDR3 loop is CASSYILFETTTFSGANVLTF. CDR3 nucleotide sequence: TGTGCCAGCAGTTATATACTTTTCGAGACAACGACCTTCTCTGGGGCCAACGTCCTGACTTTC. The chain has TRBV6-2 or TRBV6-3 and TRBJ2-6, with D unresolved. CDR3 length: 21 amino acids. The V gene's germline CDR1 is MNHEY and CDR2 SVGEGT. V was pared by 3 bases and J by 0 bases, with 24 bases between.

CDR3 residues: CASSLSAGVGFNEQYF. CDR3 coding DNA: TGCGCCAGCAGCTTGTCGGCAGGGGTAGGGTTCAACGAGCAGTACTTC. This chain links TRBV5-1 with TRBJ2-7, with D possibly being TRBD1 (6 bases). V lost 1 base to trimming and J lost 5 bases, with 19 bases between them. The germline gives CDR1 SGHRS, CDR2 YFSETQ. The CDR3 loop spans 16 amino acids. Filled out from reference TRBV5-1 and TRBJ2-7, the complete variable domain reads KAGVTQTPRYLIKTRGQQVTLSCSPISGHRSVSWYQQTPGQGLQFLFEYFSETQRNKGNFPGRFSGRQFSNSRSEMNVSTLELGDSALYLCASSLSAGVGFNEQYFGPGTRLTVT.

In the case of this clone: A junction boundary mismatches the germline segment, possibly from a read error. The rearrangement joins TRBV29-1 to TRBJ2-1; a possible D gene is TRBD2 (6 bases). CDR3 size: 13 residues. Germline lookup yields CDR1 SQVTM and CDR2 ANQGSEA. CDR3 protein: CSVDPLAGFGELF. CDR3 nucleotides: TGCAGCGTTGACCCACTCGCGGGGTTCGGCGAGCTCTTC.

V gene TRBV5-1 combines with J gene TRBJ2-7; TRBD2 matches 10 bases. V was clipped by 4 bases and J by 2 bases; unmatched bases: 12. This CDR3 has 17 residues. Germline V CDR1 and CDR2: SGHRS, YFSETQ. CDR3 loop: CASSPFGGTSVTYEQYF. The CDR3 DNA reads TGCGCCAGCAGCCCTTTCGGCGGGACTAGCGTAACCTACGAGCAGTACTTC.

The chain joins TRBV27 to TRBJ2-1, with 7 nucleotides matching TRBD2. Unmatched junction bases numbered 7, after V lost 7 bases and J lost 4 bases. The CDR3 length is 14 residues. Germline V gene sequence: CDR1 MNHEY, CDR2 SMNVEV (reference sequence). The CDR3 nucleotides are TGTGCCAGCAACGAGCGGGATTCATACAATGAGCAGTTCTTC. This translates into CASNERDSYNEQFF.

This clone has a handful of counts. The gene calls are TRBV6-5 and TRBJ2-2; D may be TRBD1 (6 bases). The CDR3 consists of 13 residues. Germline assignment: CDR1 MNHEY and CDR2 SVGAGI. V was pared by 6 bases and J by 4 bases, with 9 bases between. CDR3 residues: CASRQGGTGELFF. The CDR3 bases are TGTGCCAGCAGACAGGGTGGCACCGGGGAGCTGTTTTTT.

V usage is TRBV12-3 or TRBV12-4 and J usage is TRBJ1-3, with no clear D. The CDR3 spans 12 residues. V gave up 5 bases and J gave up 5 bases, with 7 bases separating them. This CDR3 reads CASSKTRNTIYF. The CDR3 DNA is TGTGCCAGCAGTAAGACAAGAAACACCATATATTTT.

J is TRBJ2-3 and V is TRBV11-3; a possible D gene is TRBD2 (5 bases). CDR3 size: 14 residues. Germline lookup yields CDR1 SGHNT and CDR2 YENEEA. V lost 5 bases to trimming and J lost 2 bases, with 11 bases between them. The CDR3 bases are TGTGCCAGCAGCGCGACGGGGTCCACAGATACGCAGTATTTT. The encoded protein is CASSATGSTDTQYF. Filled out from reference TRBV11-3 and TRBJ2-3, the complete variable domain reads EAGVVQSPRYKIIEKKQPVAFWCNPISGHNTLYWYLQNLGQGPELLIRYENEEAVDDSQLPKDRFSAERLKGVDSTLKIQPAELGDSAVYLCASSATGSTDTQYFGPGTRLTVL.

V is TRBV5-1 and J is TRBJ1-1; the D gene is possibly TRBD1 (6 bases). Germline V gene lookup returns CDR1 SGHRS and CDR2 YFSETQ. This CDR3 comprises 15 residues. The V gene lost 4 bases and the J gene lost 5 bases, with 18 bases spanning the gap. CDR3: CASSPLQGRGTEAFF. DNA for the CDR3: TGCGCCAGCAGCCCACTACAGGGTAGGGGGACTGAAGCTTTCTTT.

This clone was seen just once. The chain combines TRBV7-2 with TRBJ1-6, with D perhaps matching TRBD1 (6 bases). V lost 5 bases, J lost 6 bases, and 17 bases lay in between. CDR3 length: 16 residues. CDR1 SGHTA and CDR2 FQGNSA come from the germline V gene. CDR3 coding DNA: TGTGCCAGCAGCCTTGGGTACGGGGGGCGTAATTCACCCCTCCACTTT. Encoded protein: CASSLGYGGRNSPLHF.

The chain has TRBV10-3 and TRBJ1-1; no reliable D call. V was cut by 4 bases and J by 5 bases, with 11 bases left in between. The CDR3 contains 13 residues. Germline lookup yields CDR1 ENHRY and CDR2 SYGVKD. The CDR3 sequence: CAISADYPTEAFF. The CDR3 DNA reads TGTGCCATCAGTGCAGATTATCCTACTGAAGCTTTCTTT.

The chain couples TRBV11-3 to TRBJ2-1; 7 bases agree with TRBD2. Germline V gene sequence: CDR1 SGHNT, CDR2 YENEEA. The V and J ends lost 3 bases and 8 bases, in that order; junction bases with no gene match: 10. The CDR3 sequence is 15 residues long. The CDR3 region has the DNA TGTGCCAGCAGCTTCCGGGGCGGGAGTGATTATGAGCAGTTCTTC. Amino acid sequence: CASSFRGGSDYEQFF.